This passage covers 21 T cell receptor beta chains from one sample sequenced in a study of shared clonotypes between healthy human individuals. Assay: immunoSEQ multiplex PCR; the TCRdb copy retains only in-frame clones and omits some. The sample shows almost 700,000 clones, roughly 94% of them seen only once. Positive CCR7 selection of CD45RO-negative cells yielded the naive CD8 cells, and terminally differentiated effector memory CD45RA+ cells were excluded. The sequencing sample was made of naive CD8+ T cells sorted from blood. The receptors here all came from a young man in good health.

This sequence joins TRBV4-3 and TRBJ1-5; D remains ambiguous. V was cut by 0 bases and J by 1 base, with 10 bases left in between. Germline V gives CDR1 LGHNA, CDR2 YSLEER. The CDR3 extends over 16 amino acids. DNA for the CDR3: TGCGCCAGCAGCCAAGATCGTTACGGAAGCAATCAGCCCCAGCATTTT. This sequence encodes CASSQDRYGSNQPQHF.

The chain joins TRBV7-9 to TRBJ2-3; D is undetermined. Germline loops: CDR1 SEHNR, CDR2 FQNEAQ (reference sequence). V lost 2 bases, J lost 4 bases, and 4 bases lay in between. The CDR3 extends over 12 amino acids. The CDR3 DNA is TGTGCCAGCAGCTTATTGTCAGATACGCAGTATTTT. Residues: CASSLLSDTQYF.

The chain is built from TRBV6-4 and TRBJ2-1; TRBD2 aligns across 12 bases. Germline V gene lookup returns CDR1 MRHNA and CDR2 SNTAGT. The CDR3 loop spans 15 amino acids. After removal of 1 base from V and 9 bases from J, the junction contained 4 bases not matched to a gene. CDR3 sequence: CASSDLETSGSEQFF. The CDR3 bases are TGTGCCAGCAGTGACTTAGAGACTAGCGGGAGTGAGCAGTTCTTC.

This clone was counted a single time. The genes are TRBV28 and TRBJ1-5; TRBD1 agrees at 7 bases. The CDR3 spans 16 residues. V lost 5 bases to trimming and J lost 2 bases; unmatched junction nucleotides: 9. Germline V gene data show CDR1 as MDHEN and CDR2 as SYDVKM. The CDR3 loop is CASSLYTGQGNQPQHF. DNA of the CDR3: TGTGCCAGCAGTCTCTACACTGGACAGGGCAATCAGCCCCAGCATTTT. The full variable domain, completed using reference TRBV28 and TRBJ1-5, is DVKVTQSSRYLVKRTGEKVFLECVQDMDHENMFWYRQDPGLGLRLIYFSYDVKMKEKGDIPEGYSVSREKKERFSLILESASTNQTSMYLCASSLYTGQGNQPQHFGDGTRLSIL.

The rearrangement links TRBV4-1 to TRBJ2-7, with TRBD1 matching over 9 bases. V lost 4 bases, J lost 3 bases, and 7 bases stayed unmatched. Looked up from germline, CDR1 is MGHRA and CDR2 is YSYEKL. CDR3 length equals 15 residues. The CDR3 here is CASSLGQGSGYEQYF. The CDR3 DNA reads TGCGCCAGCAGCCTGGGACAGGGAAGTGGCTACGAGCAGTACTTC.

The V call is TRBV29-1, the J call TRBJ2-2; D not certain. Per the germline V gene, CDR1 is SQVTM and CDR2 is ANQGSEA. Trimming pared 3 bases from V and 1 base from J, leaving 3 bases between. The CDR3 length is 12 residues. The DNA of the CDR3 is TGCAGCGTTGATTGGAACACCGGGGAGCTGTTTTTT. This encodes CSVDWNTGELFF.

This chain joins TRBV30 and TRBJ2-7, with D perhaps matching TRBD1 (6 bases). Between the trimmed V and J ends, which lost 7 bases and 3 bases, there was a span of 19 bases. The CDR3 covers 14 residues. Germline V gene lookup returns CDR1 GTSNPN and CDR2 SVGIG (reference sequence). In nucleotides, the CDR3 is TGTGCCTATATCACGGACAGAACCTACTACGAGCAGTACTTC. Encoded protein: CAYITDRTYYEQYF.

V and J are TRBV6-1 and TRBJ1-2; no clear D gene. The CDR3 has 15 amino acids. V shed 3 bases and J shed 1 base, with 12 bases lying between them. From germline, CDR1 is MNHNS and CDR2 SASEGT. CDR3 coding DNA: TGTGCCAGCAGTGAGGTGGGAAGCCTTAACTATGGCTACACCTTC. It yields the protein CASSEVGSLNYGYTF.

The chain uses TRBV27 and TRBJ2-1; D remains ambiguous. V was trimmed by 4 bases and J by 4 bases, leaving 17 bases between them. The CDR3 loop spans 16 amino acids. CDR1 is MNHEY and CDR2 is SMNVEV in the germline V gene (reference sequence). This chain's CDR3 is CASSSPGRPSYNEQFF. In nucleotides, the CDR3 is TGTGCCAGCAGTTCCCCGGGCAGGCCTTCTTACAATGAGCAGTTCTTC.

This chain connects TRBV11-3 to TRBJ2-2; 11 nucleotides line up with TRBD2. CDR1 and CDR2 from the germline V gene are SGHNT and YENEEA. V lost 0 bases to trimming and J lost 6 bases; unmatched junction nucleotides: 3. This CDR3 comprises 16 residues. For the CDR3, the DNA is TGTGCCAGCAGCTTAGATCTAGCGGGAGGCGCCGGGGAGCTGTTTTTT. The encoded protein is CASSLDLAGGAGELFF.

This rearrangement joins TRBV27 to TRBJ1-3, with 9 nucleotides matching TRBD1. The junction had 5 bases not matched to a gene; V was cut back by 9 bases and J by 8 bases. The CDR3 contains 12 residues. CDR1 is MNHEY, CDR2 SMNVEV, per germline (reference sequence). DNA of the CDR3: TGTGCCAGTAGGACAGGGGTTGACACCATATATTTT. Its translation is CASRTGVDTIYF.

A word on this clone: Other DNA sequences within the sample encode an identical CDR3. The J gene is TRBJ2-7, the V gene TRBV20-1; D gene uncertain. The CDR3 has 11 residues. The V gene's germline CDR1 is DFQATT and CDR2 SNEGSKA (reference sequence). V lost 2 bases to trimming and J lost 6 bases, with 8 bases between them. The DNA for the CDR3 is TGCAGTGCTAGATGGGGAAGCGAGCAGTACTTC. Translating gives CSARWGSEQYF.

The CDR3 spells CASSFGGGSYGYTF. DNA for the CDR3: TGTGCCAGCAGCTTTGGCGGGGGCTCCTATGGCTACACCTTC. V gene TRBV7-6 combines with J gene TRBJ1-2; possibly TRBD1 for D (6 bases). The CDR3 is 14 residues long. The germline V gene has CDR1 SGHVS and CDR2 FNYEAQ. Deletions cut 3 bases from V and 4 bases from J, with 12 bases between. The complete variable domain, with remaining parts taken from reference TRBV7-6 and TRBJ1-2, reads GAGVSQSPRYKVTKRGQDVALRCDPISGHVSLYWYRQALGQGPEFLTYFNYEAQQDKSGLPNDRFSAERPEGSISTLTIQRTEQRDSAMYRCASSFGGGSYGYTFGSGTRLTVV.

The V gene is TRBV11-1, the J gene TRBJ2-3; 11 bases are a match to TRBD1. Trimming took 4 bases from V and 3 from J; bases not matched to a gene: 6. In germline, CDR1 is SGHAT, CDR2 FQDESV (reference sequence). The CDR3 totals 16 residues. CDR3 protein: CASSWWTGGSTDTQYF. The CDR3 region has the DNA TGTGCCAGCAGCTGGTGGACAGGGGGCTCTACAGATACGCAGTATTTT.

V gene TRBV11-1 combines with J gene TRBJ2-7; TRBD2 agrees at 12 bases. This CDR3 has 16 amino acids. Germline V gene lookup returns CDR1 SGHAT and CDR2 FQDESV (reference sequence). V was pared by 1 base and J by 3 bases, with 4 bases of the junction left unmatched. CDR3 loop: CASSLEPTSGSYEQYF. The CDR3 DNA reads as TGTGCCAGCAGCTTAGAACCGACTAGCGGGAGCTACGAGCAGTACTTC. Supplemented by reference TRBV11-1 and TRBJ2-7, the full variable domain reads EAEVAQSPRYKITEKSQAVAFWCDPISGHATLYWYRQILGQGPELLVQFQDESVVDDSQLPKDRFSAERLKGVDSTLKIQPAELGDSAMYLCASSLEPTSGSYEQYFGPGTRLTVT.

This rearrangement joins TRBV7-6 to TRBJ2-3; 8 bases align to TRBD2. With 5 bases clipped from V and 1 base from J, the junction kept 8 bases outside the gene matches. Germline CDR1 and CDR2: SGHVS and FNYEAQ. The CDR3 has 16 residues. The CDR3 region has the DNA TGTGCCAGCAGCCTACTAGCGGAACAACGCACAGATACGCAGTATTTT. It translates to CASSLLAEQRTDTQYF.

The CDR3 loop is CATSRNIPTGSQETQYF. CDR3 in DNA: TGTGCCACCAGCAGAAATATCCCAACAGGGTCCCAAGAGACCCAGTACTTC. The chain links TRBV15 to TRBJ2-5, with D perhaps TRBD1 (6 bases). The germline V and J ends were trimmed by 2 bases and 1 base, with 17 bases remaining between them. Germline-derived CDR1 and CDR2 are LNHNV and YYDKDF (reference sequence). CDR3 length equals 17 residues.

The genes are TRBV2 and TRBJ2-7, with TRBD1 matching 7 bases. This CDR3 spans 14 amino acids. V lost 5 bases, J lost 4 bases, and 8 bases stayed unmatched. CDR1 and CDR2 from the germline V gene are SNHLY and FYNNEI. CDR3 sequence: CASSSGTVTYEQYF. The CDR3, as DNA: TGTGCCAGCAGTTCCGGGACAGTGACTTACGAGCAGTACTTC.

The CDR3 is CASSTGLAGNINTGELFF. The CDR3 DNA follows: TGCGCCAGCAGTACGGGACTAGCGGGAAACATTAACACCGGGGAGCTGTTTTTT. The chain joins TRBV5-1 to TRBJ2-2; 13 positions match TRBD2. J lost 2 bases, V lost 5 bases, and 9 bases had no gene match. CDR1 is SGHRS, CDR2 YFSETQ, per germline. The CDR3 is 18 amino acids.

This clone has a handful of counts. The chain links TRBV7-9 to TRBJ1-2, with 7 bases that match TRBD1. The CDR3 is 14 amino acids. Losses at the gene ends were 6 bases for V and 5 bases for J; bases not matched to a gene: 9. Germline-derived CDR1 and CDR2 are SEHNR and FQNEAQ (reference sequence). The CDR3 loop reads CASRPTGTAYGYTF. The DNA of the CDR3 is TGTGCCAGCAGGCCAACCGGGACAGCTTATGGCTACACCTTC.

CDR3 amino acids: CASSPKIEGSYNEQFF. For the CDR3, the DNA is TGTGCCAGCAGCCCGAAGATCGAGGGGTCCTACAATGAGCAGTTCTTC. The gene calls are TRBV7-9 and TRBJ2-1; D may match TRBD1 or TRBD2 (5 bases each). V lost 5 bases to trimming and J lost 1 base, with 15 bases between them. Germline V lookup: CDR1 SEHNR, CDR2 FQNEAQ (reference sequence). There are 16 residues in the CDR3.